This T cell receptor beta chain was documented in a study of blood T cells in healthy people across ages (dated by TCRdb to 2014 to 2015). With regard to the full study: In model experiments, template switching captured about one uniquely barcoded TCR beta cDNA molecule for every two T cells. Donors were grouped into four age groups: young (average approximately 15 years), middle-aged (39), aged (about 59) and long-lived (around 82). Donors of different ages were randomly distributed across sequencing lanes to avoid experimental bias. Using the same blood draw, the study looked at two additional independent replicas of 1 million unique cDNA reads for two donors, one aged 18 to 29 and the other aged 80 or older. Age-related changes in TCR beta repertoire diversity were measured in the study by deep sequencing normalized with unique cDNA molecular identifiers. Findings and caveats that apply to the study as a whole: Because profiling used bulk unsorted PBMCs, naive and antigen-experienced compartments could not be compared conclusively. The percentage of naive T cells measured by flow cytometry correlated strongly with observed TCR beta diversity. Estimates of total diversity based on one million sequenced T cells were considered lower bounds and underestimates. Compared with the aged group, the long-lived group had more naive CD4+ T cells, fewer expanded clones and increased TCR diversity, suggesting age selection. Observed TCR beta diversity per million T cells fell roughly linearly with age, and a significant reduction was already apparent by age around 36. Because donor CMV infection status was unknown, age-related changes in expanded clonotypes were potentially confounded.

V trim: 9 bases; J trim: 3 bases; unmatched bases: 3. For CDR1 and CDR2, the germline V gene lists SNHLY and FYNNEI. The CDR3 runs 13 amino acids, cysteine and phenylalanine included. Here the CDR3 DNA is all that survives: 39 bases in frame from base 1. The library was built by means of 5' RACE. TCRdb shows the sequencer as Illumina HiSeq 2500. The second PCR ran for roughly 7 to 11 cycles and used a J-beta primer mix along with a sample-barcoded 5' primer. Each TCR beta cDNA molecule received a unique molecular identifier from a template-switch 5' adaptor carrying 12 random nucleotides. Each sample yielded at least 2.5 million CDR3-containing paired-end reads. First-strand cDNA synthesis was performed from all RNA using the Mint cDNA synthesis kit, with priming by a TRBC-specific oligonucleotide. Following uracil-DNA glycosylase treatment, all cDNA underwent a first 18-cycle PCR with the universal primers M1SS and BC2_uni_R. The study's processing was this. Normalization of each sample was performed by random selection of 1 million high-quality reads, each carrying a distinct molecular identifier. Reads sharing molecular identifiers were discarded rather than binned into consensus sequences. MiTCR, set to a Q25 quality threshold and the strictest error-elimination algorithm, was used for CDR3 identification, clonotype clustering and error correction. A nonparametric unseen species model with Euler transformation was used to estimate lower-bound total TCR beta diversity. TCRdb's own reprocessing of the public reads used fastp at Q25 and MiXCR and kept productive beta chains. Every CDR3 protein is listed once, alongside the most common genes and DNA of its rows. TCRdb's processing, not the authors', yielded these V and J calls. This sample comprises 1.4 million to 1.5 million distinct CDR3 sequences, 42% of them detected only once. Approximately 7.9% of the sample belongs to the ten largest clones.

The roughly 39 donors, aged about 6 to 95 years, were systemically healthy Caucasian individuals from Russia. Approximately 11 milliliters of peripheral blood were drawn from each donor into EDTA-treated Vacutainer tubes. Ficoll-Paque density-gradient centrifugation was used to isolate PBMCs, with at least 6.5 million per sample. Trizol reagent was used to extract total RNA from the PBMCs, yielding at least 6 micrograms per sample. For every donor, flow cytometry on a PBMC aliquot measured the percentage of naive CD45RAhigh/CD27high T cells. As regards this clonotype: This clone's antigen is unknown. No much larger clone is present one base from it, and per-base qualities are unavailable.

Sequencing was done on a sample of blood. The clonotype comes from a young woman in good health. The chain is encoded by TRBV2 joined to TRBJ2-1, with 9 middle bases fitting TRBD1. The DNA reads as follows: TGTGCCAGATCGGGACAGGGCTACAATGAGCAGTTCTTC. It translates to CARSGQGYNEQFF.